This T cell receptor beta chain appears in the sequencing data of a study of response to subunit inactivated influenza vaccine. Germline V CDR1 and CDR2: MNHNS, SASEGT. V was clipped by 5 bases and J by 3 bases; unmatched bases: 9. The CDR3 has 18 residues. TCRdb itself ran the RT-PCR reads through MiXCR, one entry per CDR3 protein. The sample holds around 570,000 distinct CDR3 sequences, about 10% seen once. This clonotype was observed a handful of times. This same sample was also part of a study on T cells expressing NK-cell markers. That source adds: The authors generated TCR beta cDNA through 5'RACE template switching with UMIs. Investigators obtained TCR beta repertoires from sorted CD3+CD56+NKG2C+, CD3+CD56+NKG2C- and CD3+CD56-NKG2C+ T cells. Most of the eight sequenced donors were HCMV-seropositive; one was seronegative. Among the experiments, several used an anti-gamma-delta TCR antibody to restrict sorting to alpha-beta TCR T cells. The CD3+CD56-NKG2C+ fraction was also led by these clonotypes in a few donors.

Sequences were derived from PBMCs from blood, sampled on the day of vaccination. This receptor was identified in a man aged 50-60 years who received an inactivated influenza vaccine. The chain is built from TRBV6-1 and TRBJ2-4; 14 nucleotides align to TRBD2. For the CDR3, the DNA is TGTGCCAGCAGTAGGGGGACTAGCGGGAGAAGGGGCAAAAACATTCAGTACTTC. As protein: CASSRGTSGRRGKNIQYF.